The 16 T cell receptor beta chains below all came from one sample that was sequenced in a study of tumor-infiltrating lymphocytes in primary liver carcinoma. Both RNA and DNA were isolated together from about 20-30 mg of bulk tissue that had not been sorted. The investigators made TCR beta cDNA from about 0.45 ug total RNA, using a constant-region primer. Three nested multiplex PCR rounds of slightly modified ARM-PCR generated TCR beta libraries. TRBV1-TRBV30 forward primers paired with a C-beta reverse primer were used in the first two PCR rounds, which ran roughly 9 cycles each. TCRdb redid the calling of the multiplex PCR reads with MiXCR, one entry per CDR3 protein. Here the sample spans 95,000 to 100,000 distinct CDR3 sequences, around two thirds being singletons. The sequencing sample was made of liver tumor tissue from sampling region 2. Described subset: tumor region T2, inferior pole. Source of these receptors: an older woman with primary liver carcinoma and hepatitis B virus infection.

This clonotype showed up just a few times. A much larger clone differs from this one at a single base, so this may be a read error. This chain links TRBV10-2 with TRBJ2-7, with 10 bases fitting TRBD2. This CDR3 comprises 17 residues. Germline V gene data show CDR1 as WSHSY and CDR2 as SAAADI. CDR3 region: CASNESGVTSGSYEQYF. The DNA of the CDR3 is TGCGCCAGCAATGAGTCCGGGGTGACTAGCGGGTCCTACGAGCAGTACTTC.

In the case of this clonotype: The junction differs from germline at one of its ends, possibly a read error. The CDR3 DNA reads as TGTGCCAGCAGCAGGAGACTAGCGGGAGGACGGGGGGCTGAGCTGTTCTTC. Its translation is CASSRRLAGGRGAELFF. This chain joins TRBV11-2 and TRBJ2-1; 13 bases fit TRBD2. The CDR3 sequence is 17 residues long. Germline CDR1 is SGHAT and CDR2 is FQNNGV.

Comments on this clonotype: Germline is not matched at one junction end, which may reflect a read error. The chain uses TRBV11-2 and TRBJ2-3; maybe TRBD1 (6 bases). The CDR3 spans 15 residues. Germline CDR1 is SGHAT and CDR2 is FQNNGV. The CDR3 reads CVSSLVGHHKETQYF. The CDR3 DNA reads as TGTGTCAGCAGCTTAGTGGGACACCACAAAGAAACGCAGTATTTT.

To note about this clonotype: Possible read error: a much larger clone is one base away. This chain links TRBV28 with TRBJ2-7; D ambiguous. The V gene lost 6 bases and the J gene lost 1 base, with 16 bases spanning the gap. The CDR3 is made up of 15 amino acids. Germline V CDR1 and CDR2: MDHEN, SYDVKM. DNA for the CDR3: TGTGCCAGCAGAAAAACCGTATCAGCTTCCTACGAGCAGTACTTC. Residues: CASRKTVSASYEQYF.

This clonotype was found many times. The V gene is TRBV5-1, the J gene TRBJ2-3; D is possibly TRBD1 (5 bases). In germline, CDR1 is SGHRS, CDR2 YFSETQ. V lost 0 bases, J lost 0 bases, and 14 bases lay in between. The CDR3 totals 17 residues. This CDR3 reads CASSLVPDTTSTDTQYF. CDR3 nucleotides: TGCGCCAGCAGCTTGGTCCCGGACACCACTAGCACAGATACGCAGTATTTT.

In regard to this clonotype: With a much larger clone just one base away, this may be a read error. The chain uses TRBV5-1 and TRBJ2-5; D perhaps matches TRBD1 (6 bases). CDR3 length equals 17 residues. Germline V gene sequence: CDR1 SGHRS, CDR2 YFSETQ. The CDR3: CASSSPSPRDTQGTQYF. Here the CDR3 DNA reads TGCGCCAGCAGCTCCCCGTCGCCCCGGGACACCCAAGGGACCCAGTACTTC.

J is TRBJ1-2 and V is TRBV28, with no clear D. Germline CDR1 reads MDHEN; CDR2 reads SYDVKM. The CDR3 is 13 amino acids. V was shortened by 1 base and J by 6 bases, with 9 bases between the two germline ends. The CDR3 protein is CASSLLWGDGYTF. Written as DNA, the CDR3 is TGTGCCAGCAGTTTATTGTGGGGTGATGGCTACACCTTC.

Concerning this clonotype: Likely a read error: the CDR3 ends without its conserved phenylalanine or tryptophan. The limits of the CDR3 on the DNA are not certain, so only TCRdb's listed CDR3 is given. The chain uses TRBV11-2 and TRBJ2-7; TRBD1 reflects the table's D call only, with no check against the DNA. From germline, CDR1 is SGHAT and CDR2 FQNNGV. Counting both end residues, the CDR3 totals 15 amino acids. Here the CDR3 reads CASSLVQGSTYEHYL.

A remark on this clonotype: One end of the junction does not line up with germline, which may come from a read error. V usage is TRBV11-2 and J usage is TRBJ2-1, with 8 bases identical to TRBD2. The germline V gene has CDR1 SGHAT and CDR2 FQNNGV. The CDR3 covers 15 residues. The chain's CDR3 is CASSSLRTSCNEQFF. The CDR3 nucleotides are TGCGCCAGCAGCTCACTTCGGACTAGCTGCAATGAGCAGTTCTTC.

In this sample, this clonotype turned up once. Germline and junction disagree at one end, which may indicate a read error. V is TRBV11-2 and J is TRBJ2-1; D is perhaps TRBD2 (5 bases). CDR1 and CDR2 (germline): SGHAT, FQNNGV. The CDR3 is made up of 16 amino acids. This chain's CDR3 is CANSRLNHGVANEQFF. DNA for the CDR3: TGTGCCAACAGCCGACTAAACCACGGGGTTGCCAATGAGCAGTTCTTC.

Comments on this clonotype: This CDR3 fails to terminate in the conserved phenylalanine or tryptophan, so it likely reflects a read error. The DNA is omitted, as the CDR3 cannot be located on it reliably, and the CDR3 follows TCRdb's listing. V gene TRBV29-1 combines with J gene TRBJ1-2; the D call TRBD1 from the table was never checked on the DNA. From its first to its last residue, the CDR3 has 13 amino acids. In germline, CDR1 is SQVTM, CDR2 ANQGSEA. CDR3 sequence: CSVERGGERGYAI.

Concerning this clonotype: The missing conserved phenylalanine or tryptophan at the end of this CDR3 makes a read error likely. V is TRBV6-2 or TRBV6-3 and J is TRBJ1-2; D is undetermined. CDR1 and CDR2 from the germline V gene are MNHEY and SVGEGT. The CDR3 consists of 13 residues. V shed 8 bases and J shed 7 bases, with 17 bases lying between them. CDR3 DNA sequence: TGTGCCAGCGGCAGAGGAACTATCACTGGCTACACCTCC. The encoded protein is CASGRGTITGYTS.

Concerning this clonotype: This could be a read error, since a much larger clone is one nucleotide away. The chain combines TRBV5-8 with TRBJ1-1, with D perhaps matching TRBD1 (5 bases). CDR1 is SGHTS, CDR2 YDEGEE, per germline. The CDR3 is made up of 15 amino acids. The CDR3 DNA reads as TGTGTCAGCAGCTTGCGGGACGGAGCGAACACTGAAGCTTTCTTT. The encoded protein is CVSSLRDGANTEAFF.

Worth noting for this clonotype: Since no conserved phenylalanine or tryptophan closes the CDR3, a read error is the likely cause. The chain recombines TRBV11-3 with TRBJ2-1, with D tentatively TRBD2 (6 bases). This CDR3 comprises 13 residues. CDR1 and CDR2 (germline): SGHNT, YENEEA. The CDR3 DNA reads as TGTGACAGTAGTGCCGGGGGCTACAATGAGCAGTTCCTC. It is translated as CDSSAGGYNEQFL.

The chain employs TRBV6-1 and TRBJ1-6; TRBD1 is a possible D gene (6 bases). V lost 2 bases and J lost 11, with 16 bases in between. Germline CDR1 and CDR2: MNHNS and SASEGT. The length of the CDR3 is 15 residues. CDR3 amino acids: CASSESGVRNPPLHF. The CDR3 DNA sequence: TGTGCCAGCAGTGAATCAGGGGTGCGGAATCCACCCCTCCACTTT.

Comments on this clonotype: The junction departs from germline at one end; a sequencing error may be responsible. This chain uses TRBV11-2 with TRBJ2-3; 11 nucleotides agree with TRBD2. Germline loops: CDR1 SGHAT, CDR2 FQNNGV. The CDR3 contains 18 residues. CDR3 DNA sequence: TGTGCCAGCAGCTCGCGACTAGCGGGAATTCTTAGCACAGATAAGCAGTATTTT. Encoded protein: CASSSRLAGILSTDKQYF.